This TCR beta chain was captured by sequencing in a study of blood T cells in healthy people across ages. The study's findings and limits: It was held that diversity estimates obtained from one million T cells represented underestimates. Compared with aged donors, long-lived donors showed fewer expanded clones, suggesting selection.

The CDR3 is 14 amino acids. V was pared by 0 bases and J by 5 bases, with 4 bases of the junction left unmatched. Germline values: CDR1 SGDLS, CDR2 YYNGEE. A few counts support this clonotype. Its target is unknown. Then a second PCR, running roughly 7 to 11 cycles, was carried out with a sample-barcoded 5' primer and a J-beta primer mix. Tags on each cDNA molecule came from a template-switch adaptor with 12 random nucleotides. TCRdb redid the calling of the 5' RACE reads with MiXCR, one entry per CDR3 protein. The sample has 630,000 or so distinct CDR3 sequences; approximately 30% are singletons. This rearrangement joins TRBV9 to TRBJ1-1; 7 nucleotides align to TRBD1. The sequencing input was blood. This receptor was taken from an elderly woman in good health. CDR3: CASSVAPRGTEAFF. The CDR3 nucleotides are TGTGCCAGCAGCGTAGCTCCCAGGGGGACTGAAGCTTTCTTT.